The rows below give T cell receptor beta chains drawn from one sample of a study of T cell changes during pregnancy in multiple sclerosis. Repertoires were generated with immunoSEQ multiplex PCR, while TCRdb's copy carries only in-frame clones and drops some. The data show around 30,000 clones, roughly nine tenths seen once. Specimen: CD8+ T cells from peripheral blood mononuclear cells, collected in the second trimester of pregnancy. The receptors derive from a female donor with multiple sclerosis, enrolled in a pregnancy study. Both conserved end residues are part of each CDR3. The D gene is left open where the match is weak. Not all rows give a size; the values are once, few, many and, for expanded clones, a class.

V gene,clone size,J gene,D gene,CDR3 length,CDR3 protein,CDR3 DNA
TRBV15,once,TRBJ2-3,TRBD2,17,CATSPSLLTSGTHTQYF,TGTGCCACCAGCCCTTCCTTACTGACTAGCGGGACGCATACGCAGTATTTT
TRBV6-5,NA,TRBJ2-7,NA,15,CASSYSPEGPYEQYF,TGTGCCAGCAGTTACTCGCCGGAGGGACCCTACGAGCAGTACTTC
TRBV7-9,NA,TRBJ2-7,NA,15,CASSLSYETGYEQYF,TGTGCCAGCAGCTTAAGCTACGAGACAGGCTACGAGCAGTACTTC
TRBV5-6,NA,TRBJ2-5,NA,13,CASSLGGLETQYF,TGTGCCAGCAGCTTGGGAGGTTTAGAGACCCAGTACTTC
TRBV29-1,NA,TRBJ2-1,TRBD1,14,CSVGEGAFYNEQFF,TGCAGCGTTGGTGAGGGGGCGTTCTACAATGAGCAGTTCTTC
TRBV19,NA,TRBJ1-4,TRBD1,17,CASTRDREGPTNEKLFF,TGTGCCAGTACCCGGGACAGGGAGGGCCCAACTAATGAAAAACTGTTTTTT
TRBV25-1,medium-sized,TRBJ1-2,NA,11,CASSEYGGYTF,TGTGCCAGCAGTGAATACGGTGGCTACACCTTC
TRBV28,NA,TRBJ2-5,TRBD2,12,CAIAGGWETQYF,TGTGCGATAGCGGGGGGATGGGAGACCCAGTACTTC
TRBV27,NA,TRBJ1-1,NA,14,CASSETQGYTEAFF,TGTGCCAGCAGTGAGACGCAGGGCTACACTGAAGCTTTCTTT
TRBV29-1,few,TRBJ2-1,TRBD2,14,CSAAGAGDYNEQFF,TGCAGCGCGGCGGGAGCGGGAGACTACAATGAGCAGTTCTTC
TRBV5-1,NA,TRBJ1-2,NA,13,CASSPTLTYGYTF,TGCGCCAGCAGCCCGACCCTGACATATGGCTACACCTTC
TRBV27,few,TRBJ2-7,TRBD2,18,CASSLSASGRAEVYEQYF,TGTGCCAGCAGTTTATCCGCCAGCGGGAGGGCCGAGGTCTACGAGCAGTACTTC
TRBV28,NA,TRBJ1-1,NA,15,CATLAGALGDTEAFF,TGTGCCACCCTGGCTGGGGCCTTGGGCGACACTGAAGCTTTCTTT
TRBV9,NA,TRBJ2-7,NA,14,CASSEGSGTYEQYF,TGTGCCAGCAGCGAGGGGTCCGGCACCTACGAGCAGTACTTC
TRBV23-1,NA,TRBJ1-3,NA,14,CASSRREDGNTIYF,TGCGCCAGCAGTCGTAGGGAGGATGGAAACACCATATATTTT
TRBV27,NA,TRBJ2-1,TRBD2,14,CASSASGPDNEQFF,TGTGCCAGCAGCGCTAGCGGCCCTGACAATGAGCAGTTCTTC
TRBV21-1,NA,TRBJ2-7,NA,17,CASSKEGSAGWVYEQYF,TGTGCCAGCAGCAAAGAAGGGTCGGCGGGCTGGGTGTACGAGCAGTACTTC
TRBV19,NA,TRBJ1-5,NA,13,CASSIAVNQPQHF,TGTGCCAGTAGTATAGCAGTCAATCAGCCCCAGCATTTT
TRBV7-8,NA,TRBJ2-5,TRBD2,15,CASSFTGTSGETQYF,TGTGCCAGCAGCTTTACCGGGACTAGCGGTGAGACCCAGTACTTC
TRBV13,NA,TRBJ2-1,TRBD1,16,CASSLPGQGALNEQFF,TGTGCCAGCAGCCTTCCGGGACAGGGGGCCCTCAATGAGCAGTTCTTC
TRBV7-6,NA,TRBJ2-7,TRBD1,16,CASSLGFRDRVLEQYF,TGTGCCAGCAGCTTAGGATTCCGGGACAGGGTCCTCGAGCAGTACTTC
TRBV7-2,once,TRBJ2-2,NA,12,CASSLSPRFLFF,TGTGCCAGCAGCTTATCCCCTAGGTTCCTGTTTTTT
TRBV7-8,NA,TRBJ2-2,NA,18,CASSLGTDRGDSTGELFF,TGTGCCAGCAGCTTAGGGACGGACAGAGGGGATAGCACCGGGGAGCTGTTTTTT
TRBV5-1,NA,TRBJ1-3,TRBD1,15,CASSLDRGLGNTIYF,TGCGCCAGCAGCTTGGACAGGGGGCTCGGAAACACCATATATTTT
TRBV10-3,NA,TRBJ1-1,TRBD1,15,CAISDPGQLNTEAFF,TGTGCCATCAGTGACCCGGGACAGTTGAACACTGAAGCTTTCTTT
TRBV4-3,medium-sized,TRBJ2-2,TRBD2,14,CASSPGLDTGELFF,TGCGCCAGCAGCCCGGGACTAGACACCGGGGAGCTGTTTTTT
TRBV28,NA,TRBJ1-2,TRBD1,13,CASRGQELNGYTF,TGTGCCAGCAGGGGACAGGAGTTGAATGGCTACACCTTC
TRBV7-9,NA,TRBJ2-3,TRBD2,13,CAAGGTFTDTQYF,TGTGCTGCGGGAGGGACGTTCACAGATACGCAGTATTTT
TRBV15,NA,TRBJ2-7,NA,12,CATSRDAREQYF,TGTGCCACCAGCAGAGACGCCAGGGAGCAGTACTTC
TRBV27,once,TRBJ1-1,NA,13,CASSLQGGPEAFF,TGTGCCAGCAGTTTACAGGGAGGCCCTGAAGCTTTCTTT
TRBV11-2,NA,TRBJ1-2,TRBD1,15,CASIFRTGGFYGYTF,TGTGCCAGCATTTTTCGGACAGGGGGCTTCTATGGCTACACCTTC
TRBV30,NA,TRBJ2-7,TRBD1,13,CAWSDGRGNEQYF,TGTGCCTGGAGTGATGGCAGGGGGAACGAGCAGTACTTC
TRBV7-9,NA,TRBJ2-3,TRBD2,17,CASSPPGGREPTDTQYF,TGTGCCAGCAGCCCGCCGGGAGGGAGGGAGCCGACAGATACGCAGTATTTT
TRBV27,NA,TRBJ1-1,NA,17,CASSLFRVTPLTTEAFF,TGTGCCAGCAGTTTATTCAGGGTCACCCCTTTAACCACTGAAGCTTTCTTT
TRBV7-2,NA,TRBJ1-1,NA,18,CASSLGFYPPRGNTEAFF,TGTGCCAGCAGCTTAGGTTTTTACCCGCCCCGGGGGAACACTGAAGCTTTCTTT
TRBV27,few,TRBJ2-2,NA,12,CASRDYPGELFF,TGTGCCAGCAGGGACTACCCCGGGGAGCTGTTTTTT
TRBV7-9,few,TRBJ1-4,TRBD1,14,CASSTGGSGEKLFF,TGTGCCAGCAGTACAGGGGGCAGTGGGGAAAAACTGTTTTTT
TRBV7-9,NA,TRBJ2-7,TRBD1,13,CASSGQGDYEQYF,TGTGCCAGCTCGGGACAGGGCGACTACGAGCAGTACTTC
TRBV10-1,NA,TRBJ1-2,TRBD1,12,CAGGQALYGYTF,TGCGCCGGTGGACAGGCCCTCTATGGCTACACCTTC
TRBV5-4,NA,TRBJ2-7,NA,14,CASSLTGQLYEQYF,TGTGCCAGCAGCTTGACGGGACAACTGTACGAGCAGTACTTC
TRBV10-3,NA,TRBJ2-2,NA,19,CAISEPLDFSRANTGELFF,TGTGCCATCAGTGAGCCTCTAGACTTTAGCAGGGCGAACACCGGGGAGCTGTTTTTT
TRBV28,NA,TRBJ1-6,TRBD1,15,CASSSGTVYNSPLHF,TGTGCCAGCAGTTCCGGGACAGTCTATAATTCACCCCTCCACTTT